This T cell receptor (beta chain) was sequenced for a study of blood T cells in healthy people across ages. Overall study results and limits: The recorded TCR beta diversity per million T cells decreased in a roughly linear manner with age. There was a strong correlation between TCR beta diversity and naive T cell percentage.

This clonotype was seen a handful of times. Its specificity is unknown. The CDR3 spans 13 residues. V was clipped by 4 bases and J by 4 bases, with 6 bases between them. The germline gives CDR1 SGHRS, CDR2 YFSETQ. Each sample yielded at least 6 million isolated PBMCs. A second PCR, run for about 6 to 12 cycles, used a sample-barcoded 5' primer plus a J-beta primer mix. All cDNA molecules were each tagged by a template-switch adaptor with 12 random nucleotides. MiXCR was run by TCRdb on the 5' RACE reads, yielding one entry per CDR3 protein. The repertoire holds 650,000 to 950,000 distinct CDR3 sequences, with more than 40% as singletons.

This receptor was identified in a man in his sixties in good health. The sequenced sample consisted of blood. V and J are TRBV5-1 and TRBJ2-6; D is unclear. The CDR3 loop is CASSQRGANVLTF. CDR3 nucleotide sequence: TGCGCCAGCAGCCAGAGGGGGGCCAACGTCCTGACTTTC.